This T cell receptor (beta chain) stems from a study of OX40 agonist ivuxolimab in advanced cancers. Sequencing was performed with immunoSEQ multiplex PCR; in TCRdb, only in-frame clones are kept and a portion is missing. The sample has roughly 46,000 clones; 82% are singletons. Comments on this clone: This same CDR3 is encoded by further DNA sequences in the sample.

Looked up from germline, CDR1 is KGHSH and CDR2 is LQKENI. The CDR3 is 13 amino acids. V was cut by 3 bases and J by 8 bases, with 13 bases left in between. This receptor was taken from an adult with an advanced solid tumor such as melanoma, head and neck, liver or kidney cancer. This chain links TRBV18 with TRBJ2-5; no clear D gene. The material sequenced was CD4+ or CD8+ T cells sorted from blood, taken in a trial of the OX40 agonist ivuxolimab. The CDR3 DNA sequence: TGTGCCAGCTCACCGAGAACCAAGGATACCCAGTACTTC. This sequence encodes CASSPRTKDTQYF.